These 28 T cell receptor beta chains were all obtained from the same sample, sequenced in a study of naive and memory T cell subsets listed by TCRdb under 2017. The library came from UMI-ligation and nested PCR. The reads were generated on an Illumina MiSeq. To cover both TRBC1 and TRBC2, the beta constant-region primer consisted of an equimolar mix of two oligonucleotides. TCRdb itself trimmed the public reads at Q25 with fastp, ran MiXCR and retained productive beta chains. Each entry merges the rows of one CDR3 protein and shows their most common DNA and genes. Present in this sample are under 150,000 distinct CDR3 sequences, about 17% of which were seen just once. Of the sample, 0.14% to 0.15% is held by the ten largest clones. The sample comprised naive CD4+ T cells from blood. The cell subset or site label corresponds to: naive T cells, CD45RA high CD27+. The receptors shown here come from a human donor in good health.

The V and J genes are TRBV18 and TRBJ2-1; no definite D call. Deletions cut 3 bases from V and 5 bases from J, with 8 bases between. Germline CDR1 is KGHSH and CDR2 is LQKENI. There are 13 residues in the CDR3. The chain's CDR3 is CASSPYTDNEQFF. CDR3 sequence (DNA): TGTGCCAGCTCACCGTACACCGACAATGAGCAGTTCTTC. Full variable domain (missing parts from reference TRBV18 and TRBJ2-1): NAGVMQNPRHLVRRRGQEARLRCSPMKGHSHVYWYRQLPEEGLKFMVYLQKENIIDESGMPKERFSAEFPKEGPSILRIQQVVRGDSAAYFCASSPYTDNEQFFGPGTRLTVL.

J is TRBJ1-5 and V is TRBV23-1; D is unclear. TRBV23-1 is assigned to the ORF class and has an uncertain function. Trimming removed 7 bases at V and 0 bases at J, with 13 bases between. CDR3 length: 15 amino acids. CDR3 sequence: CASTNTKYSNQPQHF. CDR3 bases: TGCGCCAGCACAAATACAAAATATAGCAATCAGCCCCAGCATTTT.

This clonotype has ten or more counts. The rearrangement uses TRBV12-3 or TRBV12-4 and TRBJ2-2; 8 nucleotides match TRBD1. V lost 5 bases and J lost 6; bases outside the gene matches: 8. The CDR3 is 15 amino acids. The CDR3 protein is CASSPRQGKPGELFF. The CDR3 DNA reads TGTGCCAGCAGTCCCCGACAGGGGAAACCCGGGGAGCTGTTTTTT.

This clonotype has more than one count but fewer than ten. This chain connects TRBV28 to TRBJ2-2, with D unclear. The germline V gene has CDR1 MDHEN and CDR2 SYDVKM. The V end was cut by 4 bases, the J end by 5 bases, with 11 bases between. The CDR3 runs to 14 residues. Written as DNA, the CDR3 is TGTGCCAGCAGTTACCCGAGGTTGACCGGGGAGCTGTTTTTT. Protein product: CASSYPRLTGELFF.

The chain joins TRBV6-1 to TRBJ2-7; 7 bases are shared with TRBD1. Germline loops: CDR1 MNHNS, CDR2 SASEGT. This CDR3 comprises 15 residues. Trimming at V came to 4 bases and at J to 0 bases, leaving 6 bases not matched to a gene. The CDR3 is CASSAVRDSSYEQYF. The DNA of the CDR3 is TGTGCCAGCAGTGCTGTCCGGGACAGCTCCTACGAGCAGTACTTC.

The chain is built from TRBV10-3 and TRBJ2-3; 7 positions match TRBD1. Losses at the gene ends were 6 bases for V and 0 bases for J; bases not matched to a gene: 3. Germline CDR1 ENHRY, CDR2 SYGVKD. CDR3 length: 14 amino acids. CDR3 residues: CAIRGTASTDTQYF. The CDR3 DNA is TGTGCCATCAGGGGGACAGCTAGCACAGATACGCAGTATTTT.

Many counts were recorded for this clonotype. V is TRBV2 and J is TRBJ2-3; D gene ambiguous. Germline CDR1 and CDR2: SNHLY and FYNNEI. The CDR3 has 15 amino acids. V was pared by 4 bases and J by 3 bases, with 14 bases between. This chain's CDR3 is CASSGKGVGTDTQYF. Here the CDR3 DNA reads TGTGCCAGCAGTGGGAAGGGCGTCGGAACAGATACGCAGTATTTT. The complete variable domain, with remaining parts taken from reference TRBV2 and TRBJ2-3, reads EPEVTQTPSHQVTQMGQEVILRCVPISNHLYFYWYRQILGQKVEFLVSFYNNEISEKSEIFDDQFSVERPDGSNFTLKIRSTKLEDSAMYFCASSGKGVGTDTQYFGPGTRLTVL.

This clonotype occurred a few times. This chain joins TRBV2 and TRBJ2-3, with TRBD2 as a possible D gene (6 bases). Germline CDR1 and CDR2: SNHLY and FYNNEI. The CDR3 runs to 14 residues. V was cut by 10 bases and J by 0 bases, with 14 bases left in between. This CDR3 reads CATAGLISTDTQYF. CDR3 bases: TGTGCCACTGCGGGACTGATTAGCACAGATACGCAGTATTTT.

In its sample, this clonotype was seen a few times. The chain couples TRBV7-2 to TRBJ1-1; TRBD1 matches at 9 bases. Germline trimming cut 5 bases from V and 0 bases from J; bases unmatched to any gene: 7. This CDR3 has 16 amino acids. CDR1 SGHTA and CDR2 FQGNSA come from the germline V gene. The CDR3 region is CASSIRTGALNTEAFF. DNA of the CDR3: TGTGCCAGCAGCATTCGGACAGGGGCCCTGAACACTGAAGCTTTCTTT.

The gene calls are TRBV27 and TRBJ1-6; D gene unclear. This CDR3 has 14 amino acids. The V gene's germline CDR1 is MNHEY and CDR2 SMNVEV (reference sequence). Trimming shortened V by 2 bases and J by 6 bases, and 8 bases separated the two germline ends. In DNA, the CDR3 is TGTGCCAGCAGTTTAGCGACAAGTAATTCACCCCTCCACTTT. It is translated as CASSLATSNSPLHF.

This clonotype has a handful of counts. CDR3 amino acids: CASSLGGTGQGQPQHF. DNA of the CDR3: TGCGCCAGCAGCTTGGGGGGGACAGGGCAGGGGCAGCCCCAGCATTTT. The chain carries TRBV5-1 and TRBJ1-5, with 9 bases aligning to TRBD1. Germline CDR1 is SGHRS and CDR2 is YFSETQ. V was clipped by 0 bases and J by 7 bases; unmatched bases: 8. This CDR3 contains 16 residues.

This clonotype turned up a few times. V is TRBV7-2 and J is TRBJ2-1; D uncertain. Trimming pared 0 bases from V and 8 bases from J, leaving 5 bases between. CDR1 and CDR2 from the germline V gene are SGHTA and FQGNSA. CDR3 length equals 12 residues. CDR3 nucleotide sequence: TGTGCCAGCAGCTTAGCCAGCGATGAGCAGTTCTTC. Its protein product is CASSLASDEQFF.

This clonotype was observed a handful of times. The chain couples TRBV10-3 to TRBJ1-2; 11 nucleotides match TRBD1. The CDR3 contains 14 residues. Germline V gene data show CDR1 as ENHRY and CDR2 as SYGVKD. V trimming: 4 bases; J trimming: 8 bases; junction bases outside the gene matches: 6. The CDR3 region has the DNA TGTGCCATCAGTGCAGGACAGGGGGCTGGCGGCTACACCTTC. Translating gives CAISAGQGAGGYTF.

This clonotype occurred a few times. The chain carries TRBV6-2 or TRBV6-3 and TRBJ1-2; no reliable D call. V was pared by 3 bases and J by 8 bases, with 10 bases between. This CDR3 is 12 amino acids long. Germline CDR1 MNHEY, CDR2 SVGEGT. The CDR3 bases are TGTGCCAGCAGTTATTTGGGGAGCGGCTACACCTTC. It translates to CASSYLGSGYTF.

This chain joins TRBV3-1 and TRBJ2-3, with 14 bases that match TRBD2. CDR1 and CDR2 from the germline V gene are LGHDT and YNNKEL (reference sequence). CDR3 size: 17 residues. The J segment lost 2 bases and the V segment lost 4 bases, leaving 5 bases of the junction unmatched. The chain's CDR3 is CASSPWTSGGLTDTQYF. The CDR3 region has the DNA TGTGCCAGCAGCCCCTGGACTAGCGGGGGGCTCACAGATACGCAGTATTTT.

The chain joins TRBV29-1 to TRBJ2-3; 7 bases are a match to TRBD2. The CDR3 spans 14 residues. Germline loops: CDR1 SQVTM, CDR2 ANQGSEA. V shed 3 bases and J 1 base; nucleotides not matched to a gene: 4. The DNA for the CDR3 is TGCAGCGTTGAGGCGGGAGTGGGCACAGATACGCAGTATTTT. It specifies CSVEAGVGTDTQYF.

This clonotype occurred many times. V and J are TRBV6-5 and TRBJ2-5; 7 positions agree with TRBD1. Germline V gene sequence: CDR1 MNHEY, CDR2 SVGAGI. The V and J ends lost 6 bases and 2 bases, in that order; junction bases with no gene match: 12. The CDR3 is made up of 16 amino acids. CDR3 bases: TGTGCCAGCAGAAAGGTCCAGGGACAGCCTCAAGAGACCCAGTACTTC. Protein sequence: CASRKVQGQPQETQYF.

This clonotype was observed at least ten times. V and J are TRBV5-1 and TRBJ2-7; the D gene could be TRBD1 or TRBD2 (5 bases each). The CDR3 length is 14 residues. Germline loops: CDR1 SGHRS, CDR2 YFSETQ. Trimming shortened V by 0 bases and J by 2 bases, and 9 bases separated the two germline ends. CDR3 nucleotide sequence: TGCGCCAGCAGCTTGGCGGGACCCCCCTACGAGCAGTACTTC. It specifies CASSLAGPPYEQYF.

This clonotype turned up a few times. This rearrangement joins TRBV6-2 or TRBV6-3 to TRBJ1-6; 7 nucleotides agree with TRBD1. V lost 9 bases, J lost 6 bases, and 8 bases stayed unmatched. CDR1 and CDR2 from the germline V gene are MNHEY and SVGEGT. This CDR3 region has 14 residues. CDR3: CASLKGTANSPLHF. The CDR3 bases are TGTGCCAGTCTAAAGGGGACAGCTAATTCACCCCTCCACTTT.

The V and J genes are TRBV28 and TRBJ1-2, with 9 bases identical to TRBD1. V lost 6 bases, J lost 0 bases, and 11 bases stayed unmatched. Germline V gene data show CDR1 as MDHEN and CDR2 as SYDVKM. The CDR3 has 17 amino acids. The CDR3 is CASRYAGQGTTNYGYTF. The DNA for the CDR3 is TGTGCCAGCAGATACGCCGGACAGGGGACCACTAACTATGGCTACACCTTC.

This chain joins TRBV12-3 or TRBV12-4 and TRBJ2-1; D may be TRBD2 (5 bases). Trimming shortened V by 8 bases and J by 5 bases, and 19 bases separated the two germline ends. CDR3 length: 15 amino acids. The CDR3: CASCQLRELNNEQFF. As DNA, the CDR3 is TGTGCCAGCTGTCAACTCCGGGAACTAAACAATGAGCAGTTCTTC.

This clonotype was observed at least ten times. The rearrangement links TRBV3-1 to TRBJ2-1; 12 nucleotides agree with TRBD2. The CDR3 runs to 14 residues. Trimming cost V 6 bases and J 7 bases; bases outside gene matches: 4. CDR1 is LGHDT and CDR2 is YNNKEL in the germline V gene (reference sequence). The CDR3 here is CASRLAGGPNEQFF. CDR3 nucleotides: TGTGCCAGCAGGCTAGCGGGAGGGCCAAATGAGCAGTTCTTC.

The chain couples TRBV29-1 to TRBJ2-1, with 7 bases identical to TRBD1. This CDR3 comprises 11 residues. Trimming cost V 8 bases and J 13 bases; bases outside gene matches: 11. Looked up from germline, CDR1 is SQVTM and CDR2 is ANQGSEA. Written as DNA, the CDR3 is TGCAGCTCAGAGACAGGGTCATCTCAGTTCTTC. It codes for CSSETGSSQFF.

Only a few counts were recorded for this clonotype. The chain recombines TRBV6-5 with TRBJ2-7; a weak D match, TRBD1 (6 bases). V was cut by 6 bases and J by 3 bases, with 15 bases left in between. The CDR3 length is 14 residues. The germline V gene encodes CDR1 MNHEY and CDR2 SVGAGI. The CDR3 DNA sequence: TGTGCCAGCAGCAGGGGTGTCGGGGTCTACGAGCAGTACTTC. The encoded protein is CASSRGVGVYEQYF.

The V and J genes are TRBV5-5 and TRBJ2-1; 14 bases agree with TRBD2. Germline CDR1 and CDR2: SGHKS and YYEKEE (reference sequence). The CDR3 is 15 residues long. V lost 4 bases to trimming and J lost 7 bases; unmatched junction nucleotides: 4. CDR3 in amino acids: CASSPTSGRVNEQFF. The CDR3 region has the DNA TGTGCCAGCAGCCCGACTAGCGGGAGGGTAAATGAGCAGTTCTTC.

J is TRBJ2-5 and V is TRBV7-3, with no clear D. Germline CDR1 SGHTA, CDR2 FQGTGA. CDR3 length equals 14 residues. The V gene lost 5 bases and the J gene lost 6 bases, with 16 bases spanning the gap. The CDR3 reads CASSPSGNMKTQYF. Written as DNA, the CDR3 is TGTGCCAGCAGCCCATCCGGTAACATGAAGACCCAGTACTTC.

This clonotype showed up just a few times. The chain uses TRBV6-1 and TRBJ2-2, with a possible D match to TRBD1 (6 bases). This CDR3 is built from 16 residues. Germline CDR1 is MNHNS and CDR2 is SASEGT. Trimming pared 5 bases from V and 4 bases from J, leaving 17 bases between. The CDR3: CASSRGTGSVTGELFF. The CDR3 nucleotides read TGTGCCAGCAGTCGGGGCACAGGGTCGGTCACCGGGGAGCTGTTTTTT.

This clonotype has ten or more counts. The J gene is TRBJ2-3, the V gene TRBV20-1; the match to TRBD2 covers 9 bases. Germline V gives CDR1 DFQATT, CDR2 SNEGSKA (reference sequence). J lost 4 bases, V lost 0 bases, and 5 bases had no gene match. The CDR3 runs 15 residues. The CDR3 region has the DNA TGCAGTGCTAGAGATGTAGCGGGAGTGTCAGATACGCAGTATTTT. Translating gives CSARDVAGVSDTQYF.